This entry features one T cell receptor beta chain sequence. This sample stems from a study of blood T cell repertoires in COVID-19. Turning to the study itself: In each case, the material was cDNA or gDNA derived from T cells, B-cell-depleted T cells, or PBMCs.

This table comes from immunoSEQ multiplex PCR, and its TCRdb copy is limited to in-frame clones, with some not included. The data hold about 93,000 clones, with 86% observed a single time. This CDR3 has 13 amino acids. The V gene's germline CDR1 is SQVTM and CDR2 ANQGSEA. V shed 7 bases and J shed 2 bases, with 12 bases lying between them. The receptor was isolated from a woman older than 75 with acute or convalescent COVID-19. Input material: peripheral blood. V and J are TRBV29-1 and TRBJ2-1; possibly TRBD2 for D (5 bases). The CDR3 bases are TGCAGCGCTAGCACCAACCCCTACAATGAGCAGTTCTTC. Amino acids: CSASTNPYNEQFF.